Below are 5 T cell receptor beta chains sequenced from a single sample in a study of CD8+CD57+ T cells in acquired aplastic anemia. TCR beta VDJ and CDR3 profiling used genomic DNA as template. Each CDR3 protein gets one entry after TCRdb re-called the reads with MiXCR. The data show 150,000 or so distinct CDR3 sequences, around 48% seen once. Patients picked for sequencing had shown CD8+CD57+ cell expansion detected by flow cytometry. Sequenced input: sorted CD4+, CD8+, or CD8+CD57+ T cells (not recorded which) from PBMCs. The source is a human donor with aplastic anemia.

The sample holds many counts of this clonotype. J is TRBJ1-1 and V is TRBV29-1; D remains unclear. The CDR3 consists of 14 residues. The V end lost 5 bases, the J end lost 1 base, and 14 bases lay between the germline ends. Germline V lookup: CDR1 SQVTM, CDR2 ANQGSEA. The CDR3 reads CSVSQALSNTEAFF. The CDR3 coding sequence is TGCAGCGTTTCTCAGGCACTTTCGAACACTGAAGCTTTCTTT.

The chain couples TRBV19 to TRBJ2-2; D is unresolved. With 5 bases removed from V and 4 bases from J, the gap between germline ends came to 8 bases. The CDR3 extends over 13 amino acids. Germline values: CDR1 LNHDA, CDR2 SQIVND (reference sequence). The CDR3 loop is CASSWSVTGELFF. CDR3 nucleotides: TGTGCCAGTAGTTGGTCGGTCACCGGGGAGCTGTTTTTT.

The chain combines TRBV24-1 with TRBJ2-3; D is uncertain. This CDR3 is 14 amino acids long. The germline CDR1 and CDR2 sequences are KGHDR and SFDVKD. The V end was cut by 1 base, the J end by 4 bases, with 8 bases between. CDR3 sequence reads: CATSDFRVSDTQYF. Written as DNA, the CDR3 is TGTGCCACCAGTGATTTTAGGGTGTCAGATACGCAGTATTTT.

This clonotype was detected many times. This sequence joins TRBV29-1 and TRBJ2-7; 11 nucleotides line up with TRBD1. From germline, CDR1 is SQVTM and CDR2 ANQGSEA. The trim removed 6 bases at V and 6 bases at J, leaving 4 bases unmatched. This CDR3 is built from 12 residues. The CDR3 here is CSVLDRGPEQYF. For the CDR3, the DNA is TGCAGCGTGTTGGACAGGGGGCCCGAGCAGTACTTC.

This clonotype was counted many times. The CDR3 coding sequence is TGTGCCAGTAGTAACCAGGTGGCAGTCGCCGAGGGGCCCCAGCATTTT. This translates into CASSNQVAVAEGPQHF. This chain joins TRBV19 and TRBJ1-5; D gene uncertain. Germline CDR1 reads LNHDA; CDR2 reads SQIVND (reference sequence). Trimming left V 4 bases short and J 9 bases short, with 22 bases between. This CDR3 is 16 amino acids long.